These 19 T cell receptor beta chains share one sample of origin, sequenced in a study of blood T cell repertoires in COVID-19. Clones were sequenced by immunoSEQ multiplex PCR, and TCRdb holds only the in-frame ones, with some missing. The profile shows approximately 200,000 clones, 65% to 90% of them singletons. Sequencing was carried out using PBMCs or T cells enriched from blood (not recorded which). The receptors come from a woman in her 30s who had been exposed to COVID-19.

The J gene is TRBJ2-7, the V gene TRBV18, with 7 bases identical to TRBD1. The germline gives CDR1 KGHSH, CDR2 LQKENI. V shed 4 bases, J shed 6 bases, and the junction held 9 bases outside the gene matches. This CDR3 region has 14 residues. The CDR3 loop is CASSLARDSSEQYF. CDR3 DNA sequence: TGTGCCAGCTCACTAGCCCGGGACAGCAGCGAGCAGTACTTC.

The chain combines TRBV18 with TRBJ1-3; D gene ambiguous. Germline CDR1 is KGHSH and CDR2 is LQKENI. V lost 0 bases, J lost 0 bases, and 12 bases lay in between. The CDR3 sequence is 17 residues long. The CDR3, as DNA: TGTGCCAGCTCACCACCCTCCGTCAGGATCTCTGGAAACACCATATATTTT. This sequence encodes CASSPPSVRISGNTIYF.

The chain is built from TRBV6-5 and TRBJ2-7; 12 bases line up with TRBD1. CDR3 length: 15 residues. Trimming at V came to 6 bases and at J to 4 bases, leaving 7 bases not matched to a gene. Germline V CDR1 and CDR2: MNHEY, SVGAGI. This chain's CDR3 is CASRPGTGGLYEQYF. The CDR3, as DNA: TGTGCCAGCAGACCCGGGACAGGGGGCTTGTACGAGCAGTACTTC.

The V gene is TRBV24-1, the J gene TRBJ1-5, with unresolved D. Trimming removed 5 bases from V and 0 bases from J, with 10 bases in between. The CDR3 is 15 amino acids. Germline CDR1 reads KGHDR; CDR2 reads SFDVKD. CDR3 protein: CATSGGTLSNQPQHF. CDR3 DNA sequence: TGTGCCACCAGTGGCGGAACTCTTAGCAATCAGCCCCAGCATTTT.

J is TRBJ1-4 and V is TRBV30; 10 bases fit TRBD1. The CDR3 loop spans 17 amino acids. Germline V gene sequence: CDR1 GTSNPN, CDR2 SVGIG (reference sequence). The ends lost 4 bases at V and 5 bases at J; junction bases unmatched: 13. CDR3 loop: CAWNTPHQGQGNEKLFF. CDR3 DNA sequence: TGTGCCTGGAATACACCCCACCAGGGACAGGGGAATGAAAAACTGTTTTTT.

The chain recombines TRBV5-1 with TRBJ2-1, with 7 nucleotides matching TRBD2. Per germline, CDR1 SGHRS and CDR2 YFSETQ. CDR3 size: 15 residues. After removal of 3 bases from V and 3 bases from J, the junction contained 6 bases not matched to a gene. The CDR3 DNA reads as TGCGCCAGCAGCTGGGCCCCGGGGGGCTACAATGAGCAGTTCTTC. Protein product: CASSWAPGGYNEQFF. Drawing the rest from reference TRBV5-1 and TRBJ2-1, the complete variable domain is KAGVTQTPRYLIKTRGQQVTLSCSPISGHRSVSWYQQTPGQGLQFLFEYFSETQRNKGNFPGRFSGRQFSNSRSEMNVSTLELGDSALYLCASSWAPGGYNEQFFGPGTRLTVL.

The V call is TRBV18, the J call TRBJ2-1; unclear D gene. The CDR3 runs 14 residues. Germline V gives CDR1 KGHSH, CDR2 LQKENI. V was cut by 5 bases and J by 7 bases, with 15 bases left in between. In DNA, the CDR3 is TGTGCCAGCTCAGAGACTCCAACACGGAATGAGCAGTTCTTC. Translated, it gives CASSETPTRNEQFF.

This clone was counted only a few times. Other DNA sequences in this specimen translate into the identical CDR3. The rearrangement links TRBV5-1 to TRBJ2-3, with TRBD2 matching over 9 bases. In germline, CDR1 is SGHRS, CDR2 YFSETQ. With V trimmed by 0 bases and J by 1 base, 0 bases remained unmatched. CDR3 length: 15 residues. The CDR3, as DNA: TGCGCCAGCAGCTTGGCTAGCGGGGGCACAGATACGCAGTATTTT. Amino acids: CASSLASGGTDTQYF.

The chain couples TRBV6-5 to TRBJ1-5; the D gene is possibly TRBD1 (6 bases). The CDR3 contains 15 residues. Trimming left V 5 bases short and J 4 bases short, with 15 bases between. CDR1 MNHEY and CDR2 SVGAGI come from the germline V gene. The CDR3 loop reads CASSLTLQGNQPQHF. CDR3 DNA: TGTGCCAGCAGTCTTACCCTACAGGGTAATCAGCCCCAGCATTTT.

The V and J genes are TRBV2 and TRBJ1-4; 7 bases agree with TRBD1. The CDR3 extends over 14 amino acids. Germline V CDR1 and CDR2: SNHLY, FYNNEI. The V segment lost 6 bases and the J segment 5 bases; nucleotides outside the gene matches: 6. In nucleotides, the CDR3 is TGTGCCAGCAGGACCGGGACAGAGAATGAAAAACTGTTTTTT. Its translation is CASRTGTENEKLFF.

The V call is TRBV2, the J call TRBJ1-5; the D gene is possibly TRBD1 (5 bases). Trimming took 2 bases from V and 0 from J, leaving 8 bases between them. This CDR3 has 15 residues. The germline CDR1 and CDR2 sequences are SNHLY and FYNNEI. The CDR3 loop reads CASSELGASNQPQHF. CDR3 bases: TGTGCCAGCAGTGAACTAGGGGCTAGCAATCAGCCCCAGCATTTT. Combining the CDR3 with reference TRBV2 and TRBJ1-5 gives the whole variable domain EPEVTQTPSHQVTQMGQEVILRCVPISNHLYFYWYRQILGQKVEFLVSFYNNEISEKSEIFDDQFSVERPDGSNFTLKIRSTKLEDSAMYFCASSELGASNQPQHFGDGTRLSIL.

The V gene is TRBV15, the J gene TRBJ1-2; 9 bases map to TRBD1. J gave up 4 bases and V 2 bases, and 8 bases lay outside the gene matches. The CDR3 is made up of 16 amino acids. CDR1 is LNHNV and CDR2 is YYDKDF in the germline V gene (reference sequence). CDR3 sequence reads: CATSRRQGELSYGYTF. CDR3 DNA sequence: TGTGCCACCAGCAGAAGACAGGGGGAGCTATCCTATGGCTACACCTTC.

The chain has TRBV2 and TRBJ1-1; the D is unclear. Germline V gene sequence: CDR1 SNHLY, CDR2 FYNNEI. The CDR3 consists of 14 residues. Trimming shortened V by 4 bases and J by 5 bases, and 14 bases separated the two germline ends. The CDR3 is CASSVAVRGTEAFF. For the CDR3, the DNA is TGTGCCAGCAGTGTAGCCGTTCGGGGAACTGAAGCTTTCTTT.

Written as DNA, the CDR3 is TGCAGTGCTAGTTATGGCATTAATCAGCCCCAGCATTTT. This codes for CSASYGINQPQHF. The chain combines TRBV20-1 with TRBJ1-5; D is uncertain. Germline assignment: CDR1 DFQATT and CDR2 SNEGSKA (reference sequence). This CDR3 has 13 amino acids. Trimming removed 3 bases from V and 4 bases from J, with 10 bases in between.

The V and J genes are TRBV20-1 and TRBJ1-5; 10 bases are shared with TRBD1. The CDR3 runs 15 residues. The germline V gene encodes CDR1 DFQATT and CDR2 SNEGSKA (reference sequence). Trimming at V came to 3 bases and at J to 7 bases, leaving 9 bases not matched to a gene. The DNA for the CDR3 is TGCAGTGCTAGTGGGGGACAGGGGCATCGGCAGCCCCAGCATTTT. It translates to CSASGGQGHRQPQHF.

The DNA for the CDR3 is TGTGCCAGTACCAGGGGCAATCAGCCCCAGCATTTT. Translating gives CASTRGNQPQHF. The V call is TRBV19, the J call TRBJ1-5, with D tentatively TRBD1 (5 bases). The V gene's germline CDR1 is LNHDA and CDR2 SQIVND (reference sequence). Trimming left V 7 bases short and J 2 bases short, with 6 bases between. This CDR3 contains 12 residues.

CDR3 sequence (DNA): TGTGCCAGCAGCCAAGACCCGGCCACGGGGGGGCATAACTATGGCTACACCTTC. Protein product: CASSQDPATGGHNYGYTF. The chain has TRBV4-2 and TRBJ1-2, with D possibly being TRBD1 (6 bases). This CDR3 contains 18 residues. Looked up from germline, CDR1 is LGHNA and CDR2 is YNFKEQ. The ends were cut back, 0 bases at V and 1 base at J, with 18 bases in the middle.

CDR3 sequence reads: CASSSGGSTNEKLFF. CDR3 DNA: TGTGCCAGCAGTAGTGGGGGGTCAACTAATGAAAAACTGTTTTTT. V usage is TRBV6-5 and J usage is TRBJ1-4; D perhaps matches TRBD1 (5 bases). V lost 5 bases and J 0 bases, leaving 10 bases between the germline ends. The CDR3 is 15 amino acids. Germline CDR1 is MNHEY and CDR2 is SVGAGI.

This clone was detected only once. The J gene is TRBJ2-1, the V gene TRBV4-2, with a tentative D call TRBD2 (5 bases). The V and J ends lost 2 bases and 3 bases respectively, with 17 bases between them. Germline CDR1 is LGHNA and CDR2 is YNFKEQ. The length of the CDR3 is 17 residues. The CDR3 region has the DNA TGTGCCAGCAGCCAATCCCTGGGGAGCGGTGGCTACAATGAGCAGTTCTTC. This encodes CASSQSLGSGGYNEQFF.